Listed below are T cell receptor beta chains from one sample, sequenced in a study of shared clonotypes between healthy human individuals. This table comes from immunoSEQ multiplex PCR, and its TCRdb copy is limited to in-frame clones, with some not included. Among 470,000 or so clones, over 70% were seen once, and the ten largest hold over 9.5%. The material sequenced was PBMCs. Source of these receptors: a woman in her thirties or forties in good health. Some clones in this sample may be carry-over from other donors' samples. Both conserved end residues are part of each CDR3. D genes are given only for firm matches. Expanded clones are given a class, and other clones once, few, many or no size at all.

length: 15
size: NA
J: TRBJ2-1
D: NA
V: TRBV9
CDR3: CASSVAGGIVNEQFF
DNA: TGTGCCAGCAGCGTAGCTGGTGGGATTGTAAATGAGCAGTTCTTC

length: 14
size: NA
J: TRBJ2-7
D: TRBD2
V: TRBV11-1
CDR3: CASSRTSGAYEQYF
DNA: TGTGCCAGCAGCCGGACTAGCGGAGCCTACGAGCAGTACTTC

length: 12
size: NA
J: TRBJ1-4
D: NA
V: TRBV6-6
CDR3: CASGDPREKLFF
DNA: TGTGCCAGCGGAGACCCAAGGGAAAAACTGTTTTTT

length: 15
size: NA
J: TRBJ1-2
D: NA
V: TRBV6-1
CDR3: CASSERRVRRDGYTF
DNA: TGTGCCAGCAGTGAAAGGAGGGTGCGGCGGGATGGCTACACCTTC

length: 16
size: many
J: TRBJ2-2
D: TRBD2
V: TRBV5-1
CDR3: CASSPSGRTDTGELFF
DNA: TGCGCCAGCAGCCCTAGCGGGAGGACGGACACCGGGGAGCTGTTTTTT

length: 15
size: many
J: TRBJ2-2
D: NA
V: TRBV6-4
CDR3: CASSTTGDNTGELFF
DNA: TGTGCCAGCAGTACGACAGGAGATAACACCGGGGAGCTGTTTTTT

length: 16
size: many
J: TRBJ1-2
D: NA
V: TRBV11-2
CDR3: CASSFSRGAVSYGYTF
DNA: TGTGCCAGCAGCTTTAGTCGGGGGGCAGTTAGCTATGGCTACACCTTC

length: 15
size: NA
J: TRBJ2-3
D: NA
V: TRBV7-3
CDR3: CASSLGTAGPDTQYF
DNA: TGTGCCAGCAGCTTAGGGACGGCGGGACCAGATACGCAGTATTTT

length: 15
size: once
J: TRBJ2-2
D: TRBD1
V: TRBV18
CDR3: CASSRDRENTGELFF
DNA: TGTGCCAGCTCCCGGGACAGGGAGAACACCGGGGAGCTGTTTTTT

length: 14
size: NA
J: TRBJ2-2
D: TRBD1
V: TRBV10-3
CDR3: CAINPGGNTGELFF
DNA: TGTGCCATCAACCCAGGGGGCAACACCGGGGAGCTGTTTTTT

length: 14
size: few
J: TRBJ2-7
D: TRBD1
V: TRBV18
CDR3: CASSRDRGRGEQYF
DNA: TGTGCCAGCTCACGGGACAGGGGGCGAGGCGAGCAGTACTTC

length: 15
size: few
J: TRBJ2-1
D: TRBD1
V: TRBV9
CDR3: CASSVETGAGNEQFF
DNA: TGTGCCAGCAGCGTAGAGACAGGGGCGGGCAATGAGCAGTTCTTC

length: 15
size: NA
J: TRBJ2-4
D: NA
V: TRBV7-9
CDR3: CASSPQVLAKNIQYF
DNA: TGTGCCAGCAGTCCACAGGTGTTAGCCAAAAACATTCAGTACTTC

length: 14
size: NA
J: TRBJ2-7
D: TRBD2
V: TRBV5-4
CDR3: CASRLAGGSYEQYF
DNA: TGTGCCAGCCGACTAGCGGGAGGGTCCTACGAGCAGTACTTC

length: 13
size: NA
J: TRBJ2-4
D: TRBD1
V: TRBV7-9
CDR3: CASSAIDRGIQYF
DNA: TGTGCCAGCAGCGCTATAGACAGGGGGATTCAGTACTTC

length: 14
size: NA
J: TRBJ1-5
D: NA
V: TRBV19
CDR3: CASSIDTGKQPQHF
DNA: TGTGCCAGTAGTATAGACACAGGGAAGCAGCCCCAGCATTTT

length: 14
size: NA
J: TRBJ1-1
D: NA
V: TRBV11-2
CDR3: CASSLGWDGTEAFF
DNA: TGTGCCAGCAGCTTAGGTTGGGACGGCACTGAAGCTTTCTTT

length: 17
size: NA
J: TRBJ1-4
D: TRBD1
V: TRBV10-3
CDR3: CAISDFGPGTGNEKLFF
DNA: TGTGCCATCAGTGATTTTGGTCCCGGGACAGGGAACGAAAAACTGTTTTTT

length: 15
size: once
J: TRBJ1-2
D: TRBD1
V: TRBV11-1
CDR3: CASSLLSGQGDGYTF
DNA: TGTGCCAGCAGCCTCTTGTCGGGACAGGGTGATGGCTACACCTTC

length: 13
size: NA
J: TRBJ2-2
D: NA
V: TRBV5-6
CDR3: CASSLVAAGELFF
DNA: TGTGCCAGCAGCTTGGTAGCTGCGGGGGAGCTGTTTTTT

length: 16
size: NA
J: TRBJ1-5
D: NA
V: TRBV7-2
CDR3: CASSPDAGGVNQPQHF
DNA: TGTGCCAGCAGCCCCGACGCAGGAGGAGTCAATCAGCCCCAGCATTTT

length: 20
size: NA
J: TRBJ2-5
D: TRBD2
V: TRBV5-1
CDR3: CASSLGDGRLGTSGTETQYF
DNA: TGCGCCAGCAGCTTGGGTGACGGCAGGCTAGGGACTAGCGGGACGGAGACCCAGTACTTC

length: 13
size: few
J: TRBJ1-2
D: NA
V: TRBV6-5
CDR3: CASRPLGDYGYTF
DNA: TGTGCCAGCAGGCCCCTGGGGGACTATGGCTACACCTTC

length: 16
size: NA
J: TRBJ2-7
D: TRBD2
V: TRBV13
CDR3: CASSARGLAGYYEQYF
DNA: TGTGCCAGCAGCGCCAGGGGACTAGCGGGATATTACGAGCAGTACTTC

length: 16
size: NA
J: TRBJ2-7
D: TRBD2
V: TRBV11-3
CDR3: CASSAPGTSGSYEQYF
DNA: TGTGCCAGCAGCGCACCCGGGACTAGCGGGTCCTACGAGCAGTACTTC

length: 14
size: few
J: TRBJ1-2
D: NA
V: TRBV5-1
CDR3: CASSLESVNYGYTF
DNA: TGCGCCAGCAGCTTGGAATCAGTCAACTATGGCTACACCTTC

length: 14
size: NA
J: TRBJ2-5
D: NA
V: TRBV11-3
CDR3: CANLSKGSKETQYF
DNA: TGTGCCAACCTCAGCAAAGGGAGCAAAGAGACCCAGTACTTC

length: 16
size: once
J: TRBJ2-2
D: NA
V: TRBV9
CDR3: CASSVGGRGNTGELFF
DNA: TGTGCCAGCAGCGTAGGTGGTCGCGGGAACACCGGGGAGCTGTTTTTT

length: 14
size: many
J: TRBJ2-5
D: TRBD1
V: TRBV11-3
CDR3: CASSPGTAEGTQYF
DNA: TGTGCCAGCAGCCCCGGGACAGCTGAGGGGACCCAGTACTTC

length: 14
size: NA
J: TRBJ1-2
D: NA
V: TRBV5-1
CDR3: CASSSSGRDYGYTF
DNA: TGCGCCAGCAGCTCTTCCGGCAGGGACTATGGCTACACCTTC

length: 17
size: NA
J: TRBJ2-7
D: TRBD2
V: TRBV7-2
CDR3: CASSLLAGGPSSYEQYF
DNA: TGTGCCAGCAGCTTACTAGCGGGAGGCCCGAGCTCCTACGAGCAGTACTTC

length: 12
size: NA
J: TRBJ1-1
D: NA
V: TRBV6-6
CDR3: CASSTVNTEAFF
DNA: TGTGCCAGCAGTACGGTGAACACTGAAGCTTTCTTT

length: 15
size: once
J: TRBJ2-7
D: TRBD2
V: TRBV11-1
CDR3: CASRGTSGVSYEQYF
DNA: TGTGCCAGCAGAGGGACTAGCGGGGTCTCCTACGAGCAGTACTTC

length: 12
size: NA
J: TRBJ2-7
D: NA
V: TRBV19
CDR3: CASRDYSYEQYF
DNA: TGTGCCAGTCGGGATTATTCCTACGAGCAGTACTTC

length: 18
size: NA
J: TRBJ2-5
D: NA
V: TRBV7-9
CDR3: CASSFGGGPGRDQETQYF
DNA: TGTGCCAGCAGCTTCGGCGGGGGCCCGGGACGGGACCAAGAGACCCAGTACTTC

length: 13
size: NA
J: TRBJ2-3
D: NA
V: TRBV19
CDR3: CASSPDSQDTQYF
DNA: TGTGCCAGTAGTCCCGACAGTCAAGATACGCAGTATTTT

length: 13
size: NA
J: TRBJ2-7
D: NA
V: TRBV11-3
CDR3: CASSPPNSYEQYF
DNA: TGTGCCAGCAGCCCACCGAATAGCTACGAGCAGTACTTC

length: 14
size: NA
J: TRBJ2-5
D: NA
V: TRBV7-2
CDR3: CASSPGGEEETQYF
DNA: TGTGCCAGCAGCCCGGGCGGGGAGGAAGAGACCCAGTACTTC

length: 16
size: NA
J: TRBJ1-4
D: NA
V: TRBV7-6
CDR3: CASSRAYSSRSEKLFF
DNA: TGTGCCAGCAGCCGAGCCTACTCCAGCAGAAGTGAAAAACTGTTTTTT

length: 14
size: NA
J: TRBJ2-7
D: TRBD1
V: TRBV5-1
CDR3: CASSLLRTGHEQYF
DNA: TGCGCCAGCAGCTTGCTCCGGACAGGCCACGAGCAGTACTTC